The clone carrying this T cell receptor (beta chain) has at least ten counts. This entry is derived from a study of identical twins. The CDR3 extends over 12 amino acids. Trimming cost V 5 bases and J 7 bases, with 12 bases left between them. Germline V lookup: CDR1 SQVTM, CDR2 ANQGSEA. Through template switching, a universal primer site was introduced, and the cDNA contained unique molecular identifiers. TCRdb recomputed calls from the 5' RACE reads with MiXCR, one row per CDR3 protein. This table holds some 500,000 distinct CDR3 sequences, approximately 14% found once. The data were also submitted as part of a second study, on yellow fever vaccine responses in identical twins.

The sequencing input was CD4+ T cells sorted from blood. The origin of this receptor is a woman aged 18-35 years in good health. The chain uses TRBV29-1 and TRBJ2-1; D possibly uses TRBD1 or TRBD2 (6 bases each). The chain's CDR3 is CSVQRGPNEQFF. CDR3 bases: TGCAGCGTTCAACGGGGGCCTAATGAGCAGTTCTTC.